These 24 T cell receptor beta chains were all obtained from the same sample, sequenced in a study of CD8 T cells in ankylosing spondylitis. One entry per CDR3 protein results from TCRdb running MiXCR on the 5' RACE reads. The repertoire holds around 280,000 distinct CDR3 sequences, with about 20% as singletons. The sequencing sample was made of blood, either unsorted or a sorted T cell fraction (not recorded which). All receptors derive from a male donor with ankylosing spondylitis or in good health (not recorded which).

The chain couples TRBV29-1 to TRBJ1-2; TRBD1 matches 7 bases. V lost 7 bases and J lost 4; bases outside the gene matches: 3. Germline V lookup: CDR1 SQVTM, CDR2 ANQGSEA. The CDR3 consists of 11 residues. The CDR3 protein is CSAGTVYGYTF. The CDR3 DNA reads TGCAGCGCTGGGACAGTCTATGGCTACACCTTC.

The rearrangement uses TRBV12-3 or TRBV12-4 and TRBJ2-5; D gene uncertain. The CDR3 loop spans 13 amino acids. Between the trimmed V and J ends, which lost 5 bases and 5 bases, there was a span of 12 bases. This CDR3 is CASSVDGRETQYF. The CDR3 bases are TGTGCCAGCAGTGTGGACGGGCGGGAGACCCAGTACTTC.

Only a few counts were recorded for this clonotype. The chain couples TRBV10-3 to TRBJ2-2; perhaps TRBD2 as D (5 bases). V was trimmed by 2 bases and J by 5 bases, leaving 15 bases between them. CDR1 and CDR2 (germline): ENHRY, SYGVKD. This CDR3 is built from 16 residues. CDR3: CAISEGRLAITGELFF. The CDR3 region has the DNA TGTGCCATCAGTGAGGGGAGACTCGCTATTACCGGGGAGCTGTTTTTT.

This clonotype was seen more than once but under ten times. V gene TRBV12-3 or TRBV12-4 combines with J gene TRBJ2-6, with D perhaps TRBD2 (5 bases). Trimming took off 7 bases at V and 10 bases at J, with 17 bases between the two ends. The CDR3 consists of 14 residues. The CDR3 nucleotides are TGTGCCAGCACCCTTCTCGGGGTTTCTAACGTCCTGACTTTC. Its protein is CASTLLGVSNVLTF.

V gene TRBV28 combines with J gene TRBJ2-3; a weak D match, TRBD1 (6 bases). The germline V and J ends were trimmed by 6 bases and 1 base, with 17 bases remaining between them. The CDR3 is 16 residues long. Per the germline V gene, CDR1 is MDHEN and CDR2 is SYDVKM. Here the CDR3 reads CASSPLGAAGTDTQYF. For the CDR3, the DNA is TGTGCCAGCAGCCCCCTGGGGGCCGCAGGCACAGATACGCAGTATTTT.

This clonotype was detected only a few times. The chain employs TRBV18 and TRBJ2-1; D unresolved. Germline CDR1 reads KGHSH; CDR2 reads LQKENI. V gave up 1 base and J gave up 9 bases, with 10 bases separating them. The length of the CDR3 is 13 residues. CDR3 residues: CASSPLAITEQFF. The DNA of the CDR3 is TGTGCCAGCTCACCACTGGCTATCACTGAGCAGTTCTTC.

This clonotype was detected only once. A read error may explain this, as a much larger clone is one base away. V is TRBV12-3 or TRBV12-4 and J is TRBJ2-2, with D unclear. The CDR3 is made up of 11 amino acids. The DNA for the CDR3 is TGTACCAGCAGTCAGACCGGGGAGCTGTTTTTT. Translated, it gives CTSSQTGELFF.

This clonotype was picked up a small number of times. J is TRBJ2-5 and V is TRBV4-2; TRBD1 matches 7 bases. After removal of 0 bases from V and 7 bases from J, the junction contained 11 bases not matched to a gene. The germline CDR1 and CDR2 sequences are LGHNA and YNFKEQ. The CDR3 has 16 amino acids. The CDR3 region is CASSQDIRGIRWTQYF. The CDR3 DNA is TGTGCCAGCAGCCAAGATATCAGGGGGATAAGATGGACCCAGTACTTC.

This rearrangement joins TRBV5-1 to TRBJ2-3; possibly TRBD2 for D (6 bases). This CDR3 has 14 residues. The V and J ends lost 4 bases and 5 bases respectively, with 14 bases between them. Germline-derived CDR1 and CDR2 are SGHRS and YFSETQ. In DNA form, the CDR3 reads TGCGCCAGCAGCCCGACTAGAGTTGTAGATACGCAGTATTTT. Its translation: CASSPTRVVDTQYF.

This chain uses TRBV20-1 with TRBJ1-6; 9 nucleotides agree with TRBD1. Germline-derived CDR1 and CDR2 are DFQATT and SNEGSKA (reference sequence). The CDR3 is made up of 14 amino acids. The J segment lost 8 bases and the V segment lost 7 bases, leaving 9 bases of the junction unmatched. The CDR3 bases are TGCAGTGTTCTACCGGGACAGGGTTATTCACCCCTCCACTTT. As protein: CSVLPGQGYSPLHF.

This clonotype showed up just a few times. The V gene is TRBV20-1, the J gene TRBJ1-2; 8 bases are shared with TRBD1. This CDR3 spans 15 amino acids. Germline assignment: CDR1 DFQATT and CDR2 SNEGSKA (reference sequence). The junction had 8 bases not matched to a gene; V was cut back by 1 base and J by 4 bases. The CDR3 spells CSARGGQGKGYGYTF. As DNA, the CDR3 is TGCAGTGCTAGAGGAGGACAGGGAAAAGGCTATGGCTACACCTTC.

This chain connects TRBV7-9 to TRBJ2-1; D unresolved. CDR1 is SEHNR and CDR2 is FQNEAQ in the germline V gene (reference sequence). Trimming took off 4 bases at V and 7 bases at J, with 11 bases between the two ends. The CDR3 is 13 amino acids. The CDR3 nucleotides read TGTGCCAGCAGCTCCCAGGCGGCAAATGAGCAGTTCTTC. This codes for CASSSQAANEQFF.

This clonotype was recorded at least ten times. The CDR3 sequence: CASSQDVLTGELFF. The CDR3 bases are TGTGCCAGCAGCCAGGACGTCCTGACCGGGGAGCTGTTTTTT. V and J are TRBV4-2 and TRBJ2-2; D gene ambiguous. The CDR3 totals 14 residues. Per the germline V gene, CDR1 is LGHNA and CDR2 is YNFKEQ. The V and J ends lost 3 bases and 5 bases respectively, with 10 bases between them.

This clonotype was counted many times. This chain connects TRBV6-1 to TRBJ1-2; TRBD1 matches 7 bases. The CDR3 is made up of 16 amino acids. The germline V gene encodes CDR1 MNHNS and CDR2 SASEGT. The V and J ends lost 1 base and 4 bases, in that order; junction bases with no gene match: 9. CDR3 sequence reads: CASSEVRGPSAYGYTF. The CDR3 nucleotides are TGTGCCAGCAGTGAAGTAAGGGGGCCGTCTGCCTATGGCTACACCTTC.

The gene calls are TRBV21-1 and TRBJ1-1. TRBV21-1 is flagged as a pseudogene. CDR3 size: 15 residues. CDR3 DNA: TGTGCCAGCAGCAAAAGGCAGCCCATGAACACTGAAGCTTTCTTT. Translating it yields CASSKRQPMNTEAFF.

This clonotype turned up a few times. The chain combines TRBV11-2 with TRBJ2-1, with D tentatively TRBD2 (6 bases). V lost 3 bases to trimming and J lost 2 bases, with 11 bases between them. CDR3 length equals 15 residues. The germline V gene has CDR1 SGHAT and CDR2 FQNNGV. The CDR3 bases are TGTGCCAGCAGCTTCCTCGGGGGAACCTACAATGAGCAGTTCTTC. This gives the protein CASSFLGGTYNEQFF.

This clonotype was counted a few times. The chain is built from TRBV3-1 and TRBJ2-2, with D uncertain. The CDR3 length is 14 residues. V dropped 4 bases and J dropped 6 bases, with 12 bases sitting between them. Germline values: CDR1 LGHDT, CDR2 YNNKEL (reference sequence). The CDR3 loop reads CASSLGWIAGELFF. In nucleotides, the CDR3 is TGTGCCAGCAGCCTAGGGTGGATAGCCGGGGAGCTGTTTTTT.

The chain employs TRBV14 and TRBJ1-2; D gene uncertain. The ends were cut back, 1 base at V and 8 bases at J, with 11 bases in the middle. The CDR3 contains 13 residues. The germline gives CDR1 SGHDN, CDR2 FVKESK. CDR3 nucleotides: TGTGCCAGCAGCCAAGTTGGGAGAAGCGGCTACACCTTC. Its translation is CASSQVGRSGYTF.

J is TRBJ2-1 and V is TRBV5-1, with 14 bases fitting TRBD2. Germline V gives CDR1 SGHRS, CDR2 YFSETQ. CDR3 length: 16 amino acids. Trimming cost V 4 bases and J 3 bases; bases outside gene matches: 3. CDR3 DNA sequence: TGCGCCAGCAGCCCCGGGACTAGCGGGGGCTACAATGAGCAGTTCTTC. The encoded protein is CASSPGTSGGYNEQFF.

Here the CDR3 DNA reads TGCAGTGCTAGTCACCGGACAGGGGGATTCACAGATACGCAGTATTTT. Protein product: CSASHRTGGFTDTQYF. The chain recombines TRBV20-1 with TRBJ2-3; 10 bases map to TRBD1. The CDR3 sequence is 16 residues long. The germline V gene encodes CDR1 DFQATT and CDR2 SNEGSKA (reference sequence). Trimming removed 3 bases from V and 2 bases from J; junction bases left unmatched: 8.

This clonotype occurred a few times. An end of the junction does not agree with germline; a read error may underlie this. The chain links TRBV7-7 to TRBJ2-3; D gene uncertain. This CDR3 contains 13 residues. Germline lookup yields CDR1 SSHAT and CDR2 FNYEAQ (reference sequence). In DNA, the CDR3 is TGTGCTAGCAGCTGGAACTACGGAGATACGCAGTATTTT. Its protein is CASSWNYGDTQYF.

In its sample, this clonotype was seen a few times. The V gene is TRBV20-1, the J gene TRBJ2-2; TRBD2 aligns across 12 bases. V lost 3 bases and J lost 5; bases outside the gene matches: 10. The germline gives CDR1 DFQATT, CDR2 SNEGSKA (reference sequence). The CDR3 length is 17 residues. The CDR3 loop reads CSARNLAGGLRTGELFF. CDR3 DNA sequence: TGCAGTGCTAGGAATCTAGCGGGGGGGCTTCGGACCGGGGAGCTGTTTTTT.

This clonotype was seen a handful of times. V usage is TRBV5-5 and J usage is TRBJ2-3, with 7 nucleotides matching TRBD1. V was clipped by 4 bases and J by 0 bases; unmatched bases: 14. There are 18 residues in the CDR3. Germline V lookup: CDR1 SGHKS, CDR2 YYEKEE (reference sequence). In DNA, the CDR3 is TGTGCCAGCAGCCTGTGGACAGGCGATGGCCCTAGCACAGATACGCAGTATTTT. Translated, it gives CASSLWTGDGPSTDTQYF.

This clonotype was seen a handful of times. V gene TRBV7-8 combines with J gene TRBJ2-2; D is tentatively TRBD1 or TRBD2 (6 bases each). Germline V gene lookup returns CDR1 SGHVS and CDR2 FQNEAQ. V dropped 1 base and J dropped 0 bases, with 12 bases sitting between them. The CDR3 has 17 amino acids. This CDR3 is CASSLGGAAANTGELFF. In DNA form, the CDR3 reads TGTGCCAGCAGCTTAGGGGGGGCGGCAGCGAACACCGGGGAGCTGTTTTTT.